These T cell receptor beta chains were read from a single sample in a study of Graves' ophthalmopathy and Graves' hyperthyroidism. A single record per CDR3 protein comes from TCRdb applying MiXCR to the multiplex PCR reads. Of 350,000 to 400,000 distinct CDR3 sequences in the sample, about 16% were seen once. The specimen sequenced was peripheral blood. The receptors were gathered from a woman between 18 and 29 years old with Graves' ophthalmopathy. CDR3s include the opening cysteine and the closing phenylalanine or tryptophan. A D gene is named only where the DNA matches it firmly. Clone size is given for some rows only: seen once, a few or many times, or a class if the clone is expanded.

J,size,D,V,DNA,CDR3
TRBJ2-4,-,-,TRBV28,TGTGCCAGCAATCCCTCCGGGTTAGCCGAGAAAAACATTCAGTACTTC,CASNPSGLAEKNIQYF
TRBJ1-2,many,-,TRBV28,TGTGCCAGCAGCCCACTGCGGCCAGGGCGAAGTGGCTACACCTTC,CASSPLRPGRSGYTF
TRBJ2-7,many,-,TRBV2,TGTGCCAGCGGGGGCGGAGGATTCGACGAGCAGTACTTC,CASGGGGFDEQYF
TRBJ1-5,many,TRBD1,TRBV6-2/TRBV6-3,TGTGCCAGCAGTTACCGGCAGGGGGCTAGGGGCCAGCCCCAGCATTTT,CASSYRQGARGQPQHF
TRBJ2-5,-,TRBD2,TRBV6-1,TGTGCCAGCAGTGAAGCTTCCAGCGGGAAAGAGACCCAGTACTTC,CASSEASSGKETQYF
TRBJ2-2,many,TRBD2,TRBV11-2,TGTGCCAGCAGCACTAGACTAGCGAATACCGGGGAGCTGTTTTTT,CASSTRLANTGELFF
TRBJ2-7,many,-,TRBV28,TGTGCCAGCAGTTTTTCGGGACACCTCTACGAGCAGTACTTC,CASSFSGHLYEQYF
TRBJ2-7,many,TRBD2,TRBV7-2,TGTGCCAGCAGCCGCATTAGCGGGGGGGCCTACGAGCAGTACTTC,CASSRISGGAYEQYF
TRBJ1-2,many,-,TRBV20-1,TGCAGTGCTACCCGCCCCCCCTGGAGAAACTATGGCTACACCTTC,CSATRPPWRNYGYTF
TRBJ2-7,many,-,TRBV6-2/TRBV6-3,TGTGCCAGCAGACCCCGGTCCAACGAGCAGTACTTC,CASRPRSNEQYF
TRBJ2-7,many,TRBD1,TRBV6-5,TGTGCCAGCAGTCCGACCGGGACAGGGGGTGGCGAGCAGTACTTC,CASSPTGTGGGEQYF
TRBJ2-5,-,-,TRBV11-3,TGTGCCAGCAGCTTAGAGGGTGCAGAGACCCAGTACTTC,CASSLEGAETQYF
TRBJ1-1,many,-,TRBV7-3,TGTGCCAGCAGCTTAGGGACGAAAACTGAAGCTTTCTTT,CASSLGTKTEAFF
TRBJ2-7,many,-,TRBV4-2,TGTGCCAGCAGCCCACTATCTTGGGCGGGACTGCAGAACGAGCAGTACTTC,CASSPLSWAGLQNEQYF
TRBJ1-1,many,-,TRBV4-2,TGTGCCAGCAGTCGGCTGACCGGGGCTGGGGACACTGAAGCTTTCTTT,CASSRLTGAGDTEAFF
TRBJ1-3,many,TRBD1,TRBV3-1,TGTGCCAGCAGCCCTTTCTACAGGGGGAAGGGCGGAAACACCATATATTTT,CASSPFYRGKGGNTIYF
TRBJ2-2,many,TRBD2,TRBV4-2,TGTGCCAGCAGCCATGGTAGCGGGAGCTGGAACACCGGGGAGCTGTTTTTT,CASSHGSGSWNTGELFF
TRBJ1-5,many,-,TRBV11-2,TGTGCCAGCAGCTTAGATTCGGGGGGGCTACAGCCCCAGCATTTT,CASSLDSGGLQPQHF
TRBJ1-2,many,TRBD1,TRBV15,TGTGCCACCAGCAGAGACCCACAGGGGGATGGCTACACCTTC,CATSRDPQGDGYTF
TRBJ2-6,many,-,TRBV10-3,TGTGCCATCCTCGACGCCCCCTCTGGGGCCAACGTCCTGACTTTC,CAILDAPSGANVLTF
TRBJ2-7,many,-,TRBV7-9,TGTGCCAGCAGCTGGACACACTACGAGCAGTACTTC,CASSWTHYEQYF
TRBJ2-5,-,TRBD2,TRBV15,TGTGCCACCGGGAGGGTTTTCGAAGAGACCCAGTACTTC,CATGRVFEETQYF
TRBJ1-2,-,TRBD1,TRBV11-3,TGTGCCAGCAGCTTAAGGGTGCGACAGGGTTTTGGCTACACCTTC,CASSLRVRQGFGYTF